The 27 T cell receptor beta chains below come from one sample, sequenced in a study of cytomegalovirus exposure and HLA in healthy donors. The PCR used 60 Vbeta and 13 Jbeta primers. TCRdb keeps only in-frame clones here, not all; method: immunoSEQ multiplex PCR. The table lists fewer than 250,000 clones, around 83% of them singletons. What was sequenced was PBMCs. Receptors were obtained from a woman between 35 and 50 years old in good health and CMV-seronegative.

CDR3 protein: CASSEDRASTDTQYF. As DNA, the CDR3 is TGCGCCAGCAGCGAAGACAGGGCTAGCACAGATACGCAGTATTTT. This chain uses TRBV5-1 with TRBJ2-3; 7 bases line up with TRBD1. The CDR3 loop spans 15 amino acids. CDR1 and CDR2 (germline): SGHRS, YFSETQ. The J segment lost 0 bases and the V segment lost 4 bases, leaving 5 bases of the junction unmatched.

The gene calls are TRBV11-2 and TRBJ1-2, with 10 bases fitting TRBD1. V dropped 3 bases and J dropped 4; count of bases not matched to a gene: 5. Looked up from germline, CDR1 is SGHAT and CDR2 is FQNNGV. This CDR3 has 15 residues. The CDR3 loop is CASSLGQGLGYGYTF. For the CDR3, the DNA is TGTGCCAGCAGCTTGGGACAGGGGCTCGGCTATGGCTACACCTTC. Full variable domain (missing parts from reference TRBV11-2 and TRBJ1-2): EAGVAQSPRYKIIEKRQSVAFWCNPISGHATLYWYQQILGQGPKLLIQFQNNGVVDDSQLPKDRFSAERLKGVDSTLKIQPAKLEDSAVYLCASSLGQGLGYGYTFGSGTRLTVV.

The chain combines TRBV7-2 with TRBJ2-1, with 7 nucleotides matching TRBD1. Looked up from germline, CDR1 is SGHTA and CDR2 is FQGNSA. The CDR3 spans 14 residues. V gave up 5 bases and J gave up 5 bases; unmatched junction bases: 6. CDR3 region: CASSTYRGDNEQFF. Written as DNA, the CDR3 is TGTGCCAGCAGCACCTACAGGGGCGACAATGAGCAGTTCTTC. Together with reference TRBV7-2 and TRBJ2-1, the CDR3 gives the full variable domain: GAGVSQSPSNKVTEKGKDVELRCDPISGHTALYWYRQSLGQGLEFLIYFQGNSAPDKSGLPSDRFSAERTGGSVSTLTIQRTQQEDSAVYLCASSTYRGDNEQFFGPGTRLTVL.

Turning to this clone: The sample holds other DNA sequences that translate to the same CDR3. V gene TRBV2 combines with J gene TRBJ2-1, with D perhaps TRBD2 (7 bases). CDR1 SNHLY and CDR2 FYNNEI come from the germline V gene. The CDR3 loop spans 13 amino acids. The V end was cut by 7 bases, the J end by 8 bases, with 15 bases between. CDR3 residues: CASTVTGGDEQFF. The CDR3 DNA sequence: TGTGCCAGCACGGTTACGGGGGGCGATGAGCAGTTCTTC.

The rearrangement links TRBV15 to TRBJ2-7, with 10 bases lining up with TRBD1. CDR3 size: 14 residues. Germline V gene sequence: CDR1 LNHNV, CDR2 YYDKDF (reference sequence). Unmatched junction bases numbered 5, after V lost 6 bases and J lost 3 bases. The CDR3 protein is CATSEGDRGYEQYF. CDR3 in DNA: TGTGCCACCAGTGAAGGGGACAGGGGCTACGAGCAGTACTTC.

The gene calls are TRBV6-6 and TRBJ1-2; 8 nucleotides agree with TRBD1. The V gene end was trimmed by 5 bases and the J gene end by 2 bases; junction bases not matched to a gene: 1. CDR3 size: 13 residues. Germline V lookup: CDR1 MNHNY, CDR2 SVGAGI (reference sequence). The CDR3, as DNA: TGTGCCAGCAGTAGACAGGGGAACTATGGCTACACCTTC. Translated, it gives CASSRQGNYGYTF.

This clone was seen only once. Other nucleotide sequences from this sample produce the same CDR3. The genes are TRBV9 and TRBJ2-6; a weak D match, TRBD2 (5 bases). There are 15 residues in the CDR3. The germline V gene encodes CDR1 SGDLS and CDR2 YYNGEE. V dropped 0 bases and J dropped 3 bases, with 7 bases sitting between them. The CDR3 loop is CASSVVGSGANVLTF. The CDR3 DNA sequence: TGTGCCAGCAGCGTAGTAGGGAGTGGGGCCAACGTCCTGACTTTC.

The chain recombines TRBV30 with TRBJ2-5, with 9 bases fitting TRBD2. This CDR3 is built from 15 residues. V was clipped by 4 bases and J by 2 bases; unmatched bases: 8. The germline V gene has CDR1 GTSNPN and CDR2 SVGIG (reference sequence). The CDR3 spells CAWMGIAGAQETQYF. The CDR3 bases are TGTGCCTGGATGGGTATAGCGGGAGCGCAAGAGACCCAGTACTTC.

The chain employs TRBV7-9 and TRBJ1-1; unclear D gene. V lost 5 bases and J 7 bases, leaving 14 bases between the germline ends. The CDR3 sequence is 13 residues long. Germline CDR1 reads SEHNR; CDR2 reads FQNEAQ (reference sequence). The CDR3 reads CASSPGSQFEAFF. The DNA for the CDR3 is TGTGCCAGCAGCCCGGGGTCGCAGTTTGAAGCTTTCTTT.

CDR3 amino acids: CASSDGTGGNEKLFF. The CDR3 DNA is TGTGCCAGCAGCGATGGGACAGGGGGAAATGAAAAACTGTTTTTT. The chain employs TRBV6-5 and TRBJ1-4, with 11 nucleotides matching TRBD1. CDR3 length equals 15 residues. V trimming: 6 bases; J trimming: 5 bases; junction bases outside the gene matches: 5. CDR1 and CDR2 from the germline V gene are MNHEY and SVGAGI.

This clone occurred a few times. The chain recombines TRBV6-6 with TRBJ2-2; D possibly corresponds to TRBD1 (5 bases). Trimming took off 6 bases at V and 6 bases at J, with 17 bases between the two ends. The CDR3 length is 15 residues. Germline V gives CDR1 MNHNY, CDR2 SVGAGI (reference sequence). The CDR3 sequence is CASRASGVRAGELFF. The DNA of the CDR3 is TGTGCCAGCAGGGCTTCGGGCGTCAGGGCCGGGGAGCTGTTTTTT.

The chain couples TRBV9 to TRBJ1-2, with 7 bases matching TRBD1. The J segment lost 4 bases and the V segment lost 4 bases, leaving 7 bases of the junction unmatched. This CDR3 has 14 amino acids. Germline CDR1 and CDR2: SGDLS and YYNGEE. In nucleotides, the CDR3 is TGTGCCAGCAGCCCGGGACAGACGACCTATGGCTACACCTTC. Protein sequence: CASSPGQTTYGYTF.

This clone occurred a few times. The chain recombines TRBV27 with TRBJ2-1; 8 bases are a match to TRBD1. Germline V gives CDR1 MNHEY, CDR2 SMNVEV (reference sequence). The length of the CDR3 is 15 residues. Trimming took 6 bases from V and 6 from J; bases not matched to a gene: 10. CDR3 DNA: TGTGCCAGCAGCCCGAGGGGACAGGTCCCCAATGAGCAGTTCTTC. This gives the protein CASSPRGQVPNEQFF.

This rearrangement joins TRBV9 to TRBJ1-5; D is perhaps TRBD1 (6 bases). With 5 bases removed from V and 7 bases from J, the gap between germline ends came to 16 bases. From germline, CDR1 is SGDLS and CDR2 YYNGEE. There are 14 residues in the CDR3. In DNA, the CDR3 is TGTGCCAGCAGTTTTCAGGGGAAGGGGCAGCCCCAGCATTTT. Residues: CASSFQGKGQPQHF.

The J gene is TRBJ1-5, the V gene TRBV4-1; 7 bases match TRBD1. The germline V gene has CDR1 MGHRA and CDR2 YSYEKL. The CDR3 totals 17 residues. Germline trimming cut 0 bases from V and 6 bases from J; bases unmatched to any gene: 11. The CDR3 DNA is TGCGCCAGCAGCCAAGATATCGGAGGAGGGGGCGGTCAGCCCCAGCATTTT. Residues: CASSQDIGGGGGQPQHF.

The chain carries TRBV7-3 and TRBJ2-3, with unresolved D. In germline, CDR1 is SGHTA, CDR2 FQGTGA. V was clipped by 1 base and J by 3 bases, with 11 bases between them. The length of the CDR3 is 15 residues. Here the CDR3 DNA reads TGTGCCAGCAGCTTAATAGCTTCCCTAACAGATACGCAGTATTTT. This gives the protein CASSLIASLTDTQYF.

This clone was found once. For the CDR3, the DNA is TGTGCCAGCAGCCGGACTAGCGGGTATCGCTCCTACAATGAGCAGTTCTTC. Protein sequence: CASSRTSGYRSYNEQFF. V usage is TRBV11-1 and J usage is TRBJ2-1, with 11 bases identical to TRBD2. J gave up 0 bases and V 5 bases, and 6 bases lay outside the gene matches. Germline V gene lookup returns CDR1 SGHAT and CDR2 FQDESV (reference sequence). This CDR3 region has 17 residues.

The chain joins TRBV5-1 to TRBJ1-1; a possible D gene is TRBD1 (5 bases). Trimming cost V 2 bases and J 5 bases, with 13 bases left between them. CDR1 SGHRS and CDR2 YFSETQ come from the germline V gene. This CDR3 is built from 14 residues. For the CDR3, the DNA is TGCGCCAGCAGCTTTTCGGGGCGGGGGACTGAAGCTTTCTTT. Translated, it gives CASSFSGRGTEAFF.

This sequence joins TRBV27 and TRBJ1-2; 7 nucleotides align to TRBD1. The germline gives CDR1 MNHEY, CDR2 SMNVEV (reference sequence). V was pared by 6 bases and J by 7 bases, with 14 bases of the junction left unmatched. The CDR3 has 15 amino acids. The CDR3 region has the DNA TGTGCCAGCAGACGTGAGACAGGGAGAATGGGTGGCTACACCTTC. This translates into CASRRETGRMGGYTF.

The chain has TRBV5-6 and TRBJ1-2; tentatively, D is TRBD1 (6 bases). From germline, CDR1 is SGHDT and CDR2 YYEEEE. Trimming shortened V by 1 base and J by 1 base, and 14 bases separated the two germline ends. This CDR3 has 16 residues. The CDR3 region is CASSLFAGANNYGYTF. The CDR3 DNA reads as TGTGCCAGCAGCTTGTTTGCAGGGGCTAATAACTATGGCTACACCTTC.

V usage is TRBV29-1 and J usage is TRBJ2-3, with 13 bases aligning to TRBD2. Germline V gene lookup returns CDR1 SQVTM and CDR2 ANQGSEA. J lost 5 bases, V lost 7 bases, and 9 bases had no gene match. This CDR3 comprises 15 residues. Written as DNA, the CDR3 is TGCAGCGCCAGAAATGGACTAGCGGGAGTAGATACGCAGTATTTT. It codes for CSARNGLAGVDTQYF.

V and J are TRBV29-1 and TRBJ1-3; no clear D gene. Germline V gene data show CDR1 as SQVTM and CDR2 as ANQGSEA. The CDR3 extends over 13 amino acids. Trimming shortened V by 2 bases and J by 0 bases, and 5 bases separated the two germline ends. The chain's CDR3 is CSVEQASGNTIYF. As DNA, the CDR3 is TGCAGCGTTGAACAGGCCTCTGGAAACACCATATATTTT.

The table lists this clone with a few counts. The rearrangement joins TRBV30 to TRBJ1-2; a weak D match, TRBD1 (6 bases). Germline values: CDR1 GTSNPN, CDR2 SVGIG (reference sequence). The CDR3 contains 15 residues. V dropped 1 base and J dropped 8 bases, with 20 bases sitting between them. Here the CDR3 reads CAWSAQNTQGNGYTF. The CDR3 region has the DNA TGTGCCTGGAGTGCCCAAAACACACAGGGTAACGGCTACACCTTC.

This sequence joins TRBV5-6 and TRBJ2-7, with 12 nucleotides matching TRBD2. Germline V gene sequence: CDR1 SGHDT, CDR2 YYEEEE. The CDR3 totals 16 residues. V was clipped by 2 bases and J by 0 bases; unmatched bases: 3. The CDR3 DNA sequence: TGTGCCAGCAGCTTACTAGCGGGAGGTCCCTCCTACGAGCAGTACGTC. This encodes CASSLLAGGPSYEQYV.

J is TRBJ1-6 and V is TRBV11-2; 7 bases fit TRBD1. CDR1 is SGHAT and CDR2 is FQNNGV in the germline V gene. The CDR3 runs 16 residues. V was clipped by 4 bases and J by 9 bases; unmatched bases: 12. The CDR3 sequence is CASSSTKQGPGSPLHF. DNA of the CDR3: TGTGCCAGCAGCTCGACCAAACAGGGGCCTGGTTCACCCCTCCACTTT.

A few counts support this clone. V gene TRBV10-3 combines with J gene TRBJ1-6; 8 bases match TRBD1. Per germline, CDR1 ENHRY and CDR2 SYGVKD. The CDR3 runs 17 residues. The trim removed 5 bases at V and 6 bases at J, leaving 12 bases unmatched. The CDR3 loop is CAISRALDREVNSPLHF. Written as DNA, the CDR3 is TGTGCCATCAGTCGAGCCCTGGACAGGGAGGTTAATTCACCCCTCCACTTT.

The CDR3 DNA sequence: TGCGCCAGCAGCCAGTTTAGCGGAGGGCAGAGGGAGCAGTTCTTC. It translates to CASSQFSGGQREQFF. This chain connects TRBV4-1 to TRBJ2-1, with D perhaps TRBD2 (6 bases). CDR1 is MGHRA and CDR2 is YSYEKL in the germline V gene. Trimming removed 3 bases from V and 10 bases from J, with 19 bases in between. This CDR3 comprises 15 residues.